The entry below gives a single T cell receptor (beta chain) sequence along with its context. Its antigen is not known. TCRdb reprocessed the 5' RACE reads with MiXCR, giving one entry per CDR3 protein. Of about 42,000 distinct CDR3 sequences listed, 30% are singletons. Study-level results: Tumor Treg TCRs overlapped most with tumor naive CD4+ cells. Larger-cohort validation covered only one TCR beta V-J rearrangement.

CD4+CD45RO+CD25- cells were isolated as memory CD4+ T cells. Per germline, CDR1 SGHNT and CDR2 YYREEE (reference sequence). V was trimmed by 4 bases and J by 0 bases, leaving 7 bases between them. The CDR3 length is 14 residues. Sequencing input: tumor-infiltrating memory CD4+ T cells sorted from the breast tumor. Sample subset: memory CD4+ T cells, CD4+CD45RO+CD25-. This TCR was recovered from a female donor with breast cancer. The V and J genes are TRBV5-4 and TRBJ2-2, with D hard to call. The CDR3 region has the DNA TGTGCCAGCAGCCCAATGACGAACACCGGGGAGCTGTTTTTT. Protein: CASSPMTNTGELFF.